The clone carrying this T cell receptor (beta chain) was recorded a few times. This sample was taken from a study of cytomegalovirus exposure and HLA in healthy donors. Primers: 60 Vbeta forward and 13 Jbeta reverse. TCRdb's copy holds only in-frame clones and misses some; the assay was immunoSEQ multiplex PCR. This table holds 150,000 or so clones, roughly 85% found once. Material for sequencing was PBMCs. The TCR originated in a man younger than 35 in good health and CMV-seropositive.

CDR3 sequence: CASSAGQVFNEKLFF. The CDR3, as DNA: TGTGCCAGTAGTGCTGGACAGGTCTTTAATGAAAAACTGTTTTTT. The chain joins TRBV19 to TRBJ1-4; 7 positions agree with TRBD1. Trimming cost V 5 bases and J 4 bases; bases outside gene matches: 7. The CDR3 consists of 15 residues. CDR1 and CDR2 (germline): LNHDA, SQIVND (reference sequence).